The 14 T cell receptor beta chains reported below all come from one sample, sequenced in a study of shared clonotypes between healthy human individuals. Produced via immunoSEQ multiplex PCR; TCRdb's table is partial and in-frame only. This sample has roughly 2.5 million clones; around nine tenths occur once, and the top ten carry 0.11% to 0.15%. The specimen was naive CD4+ T cells sorted from blood. Noted subset: CD45RA+ positively selected. Every receptor here comes from a man aged 18 to 29 in good health.

The rearrangement uses TRBV10-2 and TRBJ2-1, with D perhaps matching TRBD1 (6 bases). The CDR3 runs to 15 residues. Germline V gene data show CDR1 as WSHSY and CDR2 as SAAADI. Trimming took off 0 bases at V and 7 bases at J, with 13 bases between the two ends. CDR3 sequence: CASSESTGTGNEQFF. For the CDR3, the DNA is TGCGCCAGCAGTGAGTCAACAGGGACGGGGAATGAGCAGTTCTTC.

The chain uses TRBV25-1 and TRBJ1-1; 10 bases align to TRBD1. Germline values: CDR1 MGHDK, CDR2 SYGVNS. The ends lost 4 bases at V and 0 bases at J; junction bases unmatched: 2. CDR3 length: 15 residues. CDR3 sequence (DNA): TGTGCCAGCAGTGTAGGACAGGGGGTGAACACTGAAGCTTTCTTT. It is translated as CASSVGQGVNTEAFF.

The sample holds one count of this clone. The rearrangement joins TRBV6-5 to TRBJ1-2; D unclear. Trimming left V 4 bases short and J 4 bases short, with 4 bases between. CDR3 length equals 11 residues. Germline lookup yields CDR1 MNHEY and CDR2 SVGAGI. The CDR3 loop is CASSSLYGYTF. CDR3 DNA: TGTGCCAGCAGTTCCCTCTATGGCTACACCTTC.

The V call is TRBV7-9, the J call TRBJ1-6; 9 positions agree with TRBD1. Trimming at V came to 2 bases and at J to 6 bases, leaving 8 bases not matched to a gene. The germline V gene encodes CDR1 SEHNR and CDR2 FQNEAQ (reference sequence). The CDR3 length is 17 residues. This chain's CDR3 is CASSLSTGGAGNSPLHF. Here the CDR3 DNA reads TGTGCCAGCAGCTTATCTACAGGGGGCGCGGGTAATTCACCCCTCCACTTT.

This rearrangement joins TRBV10-3 to TRBJ2-5; TRBD2 agrees at 7 bases. V shed 4 bases, J shed 7 bases, and the junction held 6 bases outside the gene matches. The germline V gene encodes CDR1 ENHRY and CDR2 SYGVKD. The CDR3 covers 13 residues. CDR3 amino acids: CAISAAGDGTQYF. The DNA for the CDR3 is TGTGCCATCAGTGCCGCGGGGGATGGGACCCAGTACTTC.

This chain links TRBV28 with TRBJ2-2; 12 positions match TRBD1. This CDR3 spans 16 amino acids. V lost 6 bases to trimming and J lost 2 bases; unmatched junction nucleotides: 4. The germline gives CDR1 MDHEN, CDR2 SYDVKM. The CDR3 sequence: CASSKGQGANTGELFF. The CDR3 region has the DNA TGTGCCAGCAGCAAGGGACAGGGGGCTAACACCGGGGAGCTGTTTTTT.

The chain combines TRBV5-6 with TRBJ1-2; D possibly corresponds to TRBD1 (6 bases). CDR3 size: 15 residues. Germline CDR1 and CDR2: SGHDT and YYEEEE. Between the trimmed V and J ends, which lost 3 bases and 2 bases, there was a span of 14 bases. The CDR3 coding sequence is TGTGCCAGCAGCTCACAGGGAAGGTCAAACTATGGCTACACCTTC. It is translated as CASSSQGRSNYGYTF. The full variable domain, with the rest looked up from reference TRBV5-6 and TRBJ1-2, is DAGVTQSPTHLIKTRGQQVTLRCSPKSGHDTVSWYQQALGQGPQFIFQYYEEEERQRGNFPDRFSGHQFPNYSSELNVNALLLGDSALYLCASSSQGRSNYGYTFGSGTRLTVV.

The genes are TRBV27 and TRBJ1-2; D is undetermined. The CDR3 loop spans 15 amino acids. Deletions cut 2 bases from V and 5 bases from J, with 15 bases between. Germline loops: CDR1 MNHEY, CDR2 SMNVEV (reference sequence). CDR3 sequence: CASSLGIGSRYGYTF. In DNA form, the CDR3 reads TGTGCCAGCAGTTTAGGTATAGGGTCCAGGTATGGCTACACCTTC.

The V call is TRBV19, the J call TRBJ2-2, with unresolved D. V gave up 4 bases and J gave up 2 bases, with 8 bases separating them. The CDR3 sequence is 14 residues long. Germline CDR1 and CDR2: LNHDA and SQIVND (reference sequence). CDR3 DNA sequence: TGTGCCAGTAGTACGAAGGAAAACACCGGGGAGCTGTTTTTT. Translating gives CASSTKENTGELFF.

A word on this clone: This CDR3 is also generated by other DNA sequences in the sample. The rearrangement joins TRBV18 to TRBJ1-1; TRBD1 agrees at 9 bases. CDR1 and CDR2 (germline): KGHSH, LQKENI. This CDR3 region has 16 residues. V lost 0 bases, J lost 0 bases, and 2 bases stayed unmatched. The CDR3 protein is CASSPPGQGMNTEAFF. The CDR3 region has the DNA TGTGCCAGCTCACCACCAGGACAGGGGATGAACACTGAAGCTTTCTTT.

The chain joins TRBV27 to TRBJ1-4, with D maybe TRBD1 (5 bases). Germline lookup yields CDR1 MNHEY and CDR2 SMNVEV (reference sequence). This CDR3 is built from 14 residues. Deletions cut 7 bases from V and 8 bases from J, with 17 bases between. The CDR3: CASMGGGSGEKLFF. In nucleotides, the CDR3 is TGTGCCAGCATGGGTGGGGGGAGTGGAGAAAAACTGTTTTTT.

This clone was recorded a few times. This same CDR3 is encoded by further DNA sequences in the sample. This sequence joins TRBV7-9 and TRBJ1-1; D is ambiguous. CDR1 is SEHNR and CDR2 is FQNEAQ in the germline V gene (reference sequence). The CDR3 sequence is 13 residues long. V was trimmed by 2 bases and J by 1 base, leaving 5 bases between them. The CDR3 DNA sequence: TGTGCCAGCAGCTTACGGGAGAACACTGAAGCTTTCTTT. Protein: CASSLRENTEAFF.

The V gene is TRBV6-6, the J gene TRBJ2-1; 10 bases match TRBD1. Trimming took 5 bases from V and 6 from J; bases not matched to a gene: 7. Germline lookup yields CDR1 MNHNY and CDR2 SVGAGI (reference sequence). The CDR3 consists of 15 residues. The CDR3 region is CASSPPGTGANEQFF. Here the CDR3 DNA reads TGTGCCAGCAGTCCCCCCGGGACAGGGGCCAATGAGCAGTTCTTC.

This clone was detected once. The rearrangement uses TRBV5-4 and TRBJ2-7, with unresolved D. V was clipped by 0 bases and J by 0 bases, with 10 bases between them. The CDR3 is 15 amino acids. The germline V gene encodes CDR1 SGHNT and CDR2 YYREEE (reference sequence). The CDR3 nucleotides are TGTGCCAGCAGCTTGGGGTCCTTCGGCTCCTACGAGCAGTACTTC. This translates into CASSLGSFGSYEQYF.